These 23 T cell receptor beta chains originate from one sample sequenced in a study of blood T cell repertoires in COVID-19. The table came from immunoSEQ multiplex PCR; TCRdb's copy has only in-frame clones and leaves some out. The sample lists more than 300,000 clones; 88% were seen once. The material sequenced was PBMCs or T cells enriched from blood (not recorded which). The receptors stem from a woman in her late teens or twenties who had recovered from COVID-19.

The chain couples TRBV6-5 to TRBJ1-1; D is uncertain. Germline lookup yields CDR1 MNHEY and CDR2 SVGAGI. The germline V and J ends were trimmed by 2 bases and 1 base, with 11 bases remaining between them. There are 15 residues in the CDR3. CDR3 in amino acids: CASSYETERNTEAFF. In DNA, the CDR3 is TGTGCCAGCAGTTACGAAACAGAAAGGAACACTGAAGCTTTCTTT.

CDR3 sequence (DNA): TGTGCCAGCAAGGGGAACGGGGAGACCCAGTACTTC. Amino acid sequence: CASKGNGETQYF. The chain couples TRBV2 to TRBJ2-5; a weak D match, TRBD1 (5 bases). Trimming stripped 7 bases from V and 5 bases from J, with 11 bases between. CDR1 and CDR2 (germline): SNHLY, FYNNEI. This CDR3 has 12 residues.

CDR3 residues: CASSQGAWGELFF. In DNA form, the CDR3 reads TGTGCCAGCAGCCAAGGAGCATGGGGGGAGCTGTTTTTT. This chain connects TRBV3-1 (or the pseudogene TRBV3-2) to TRBJ2-2; D remains ambiguous. CDR1 LGHDT and CDR2 YNNKEL come from the germline V gene (reference sequence). Trimming shortened V by 1 base and J by 8 bases, and 8 bases separated the two germline ends. The CDR3 totals 13 residues.

The chain links TRBV5-1 to TRBJ1-1, with TRBD1 as a possible D gene (6 bases). V dropped 3 bases and J dropped 6 bases, with 12 bases sitting between them. Germline loops: CDR1 SGHRS, CDR2 YFSETQ. This CDR3 spans 13 amino acids. CDR3 loop: CASSSGHSSEAFF. In nucleotides, the CDR3 is TGCGCCAGCAGCTCGGGACATTCCTCTGAAGCTTTCTTT.

Regarding this clone: One junction end does not reproduce the germline sequence, and a read error may be involved. The chain links TRBV24-1 to TRBJ2-7, with 8 positions matching TRBD2. Germline V CDR1 and CDR2: KGHDR, SFDVKD. There are 11 residues in the CDR3. The CDR3 loop reads CATSAGGTRKF. CDR3 in DNA: TGTGCCACCAGTGCTGGAGGGACTAGGAAATTC.

This rearrangement joins TRBV7-3 to TRBJ2-6; D unresolved. The CDR3 is made up of 18 amino acids. CDR1 and CDR2 from the germline V gene are SGHTA and FQGTGA. The ends were cut back, 0 bases at V and 2 bases at J, with 14 bases in the middle. The CDR3 bases are TGTGCCAGCAGCTTAACTAAACTGCTCGCGGCTGGGGCCAACGTCCTGACTTTC. It specifies CASSLTKLLAAGANVLTF.

V gene TRBV3-1 (or the pseudogene TRBV3-2) combines with J gene TRBJ2-7, with TRBD1 matching 8 bases. The germline gives CDR1 LGHDT, CDR2 YNNKEL (reference sequence). V lost 2 bases to trimming and J lost 0 bases; unmatched junction nucleotides: 9. CDR3 length: 17 residues. The CDR3 is CASSQTGGQASSYEQYF. The CDR3 coding sequence is TGTGCCAGCAGCCAAACAGGGGGGCAAGCGAGCTCCTACGAGCAGTACTTC.

V and J are TRBV10-3 and TRBJ2-7; 10 positions agree with TRBD2. The J segment lost 0 bases and the V segment lost 0 bases, leaving 5 bases of the junction unmatched. Germline lookup yields CDR1 ENHRY and CDR2 SYGVKD. The CDR3 totals 17 residues. CDR3 coding DNA: TGTGCCATCAGTGAGTCGGGGACTAGCGCATACTCCTACGAGCAGTACTTC. Translating gives CAISESGTSAYSYEQYF.

V and J are TRBV29-1 and TRBJ2-2, with 7 bases aligning to TRBD1. Unmatched junction bases numbered 7, after V lost 6 bases and J lost 0 bases. The CDR3 sequence is 15 residues long. Germline V CDR1 and CDR2: SQVTM, ANQGSEA. CDR3 sequence reads: CSVAMGQTNTGELFF. The CDR3 nucleotides are TGCAGCGTGGCCATGGGACAGACGAACACCGGGGAGCTGTTTTTT.

This clone was seen only once. J is TRBJ2-3 and V is TRBV9, with a weak D call TRBD2 (6 bases). The CDR3 consists of 17 residues. Germline V lookup: CDR1 SGDLS, CDR2 YYNGEE. V lost 4 bases and J 10 bases, leaving 28 bases between the germline ends. Here the CDR3 DNA reads TGTGCCAGCAGCCCCATCACGGAGGGACCTTTGCTTGTAGCGCAGTATTTT. Translation: CASSPITEGPLLVAQYF.

This clone was seen at least ten times. The chain combines TRBV7-6 with TRBJ1-5; the match to TRBD1 covers 8 bases. Germline assignment: CDR1 SGHVS and CDR2 FNYEAQ. The trim removed 2 bases at V and 7 bases at J, leaving 10 bases unmatched. The CDR3 covers 16 residues. The CDR3 spells CASSLRTQGAIQPQHF. The CDR3 region has the DNA TGTGCCAGCAGCTTAAGGACCCAGGGGGCGATCCAGCCCCAGCATTTT.

V gene TRBV7-9 combines with J gene TRBJ2-7; a possible D gene is TRBD1 (5 bases). In germline, CDR1 is SEHNR, CDR2 FQNEAQ (reference sequence). V was cut by 6 bases and J by 2 bases, with 14 bases left in between. The CDR3 totals 14 residues. Written as DNA, the CDR3 is TGTGCCAGCAGTAAACAGGATTCAACCTACGAGCAGTACTTC. Encoded protein: CASSKQDSTYEQYF.

The J gene is TRBJ1-2, the V gene TRBV9; 9 bases align to TRBD1. The CDR3 runs to 15 residues. V trimming: 4 bases; J trimming: 5 bases; junction bases outside the gene matches: 9. Germline V CDR1 and CDR2: SGDLS, YYNGEE. The CDR3 sequence is CASSPSQGARYGYTF. CDR3 bases: TGTGCCAGCAGCCCCTCACAGGGGGCAAGGTATGGCTACACCTTC. Based on the CDR3 plus reference TRBV9 and TRBJ1-2, the full variable domain is DSGVTQTPKHLITATGQRVTLRCSPRSGDLSVYWYQQSLDQGLQFLIQYYNGEERAKGNILERFSAQQFPDLHSELNLSSLELGDSALYFCASSPSQGARYGYTFGSGTRLTVV.

This chain joins TRBV2 and TRBJ1-1; no clear D gene. The V gene lost 4 bases and the J gene lost 3 bases, with 12 bases spanning the gap. The germline gives CDR1 SNHLY, CDR2 FYNNEI. CDR3 length: 14 amino acids. The CDR3 loop is CASSGRVHDTEAFF. As DNA, the CDR3 is TGTGCCAGCAGTGGGAGGGTTCATGACACTGAAGCTTTCTTT.

The chain couples TRBV3-1 (or the pseudogene TRBV3-2) to TRBJ2-1, with D possibly being TRBD2 (5 bases). The V end was cut by 1 base, the J end by 4 bases, with 11 bases between. Germline V CDR1 and CDR2: LGHDT, YNNKEL (reference sequence). The CDR3 spans 15 residues. CDR3 region: CASSQGWRAYNEQFF. CDR3 DNA: TGTGCCAGCAGCCAAGGATGGCGGGCATACAATGAGCAGTTCTTC.

This clone was seen more than once but under ten times. The rearrangement links TRBV30 to TRBJ1-6, with a weak D call TRBD1 (6 bases). Trimming took off 1 base at V and 7 bases at J, with 11 bases between the two ends. Germline lookup yields CDR1 GTSNPN and CDR2 SVGIG (reference sequence). The CDR3 loop spans 14 amino acids. This CDR3 reads CAWSGQARNSPLHF. In DNA, the CDR3 is TGTGCCTGGAGTGGACAGGCCCGCAATTCACCCCTCCACTTT.

The genes are TRBV28 and TRBJ1-3, with 9 bases that match TRBD1. Germline CDR1 reads MDHEN; CDR2 reads SYDVKM. V trimming: 5 bases; J trimming: 4 bases; junction bases outside the gene matches: 9. This CDR3 has 16 amino acids. The CDR3 spells CASSPAGTGMGNTIYF. In DNA form, the CDR3 reads TGTGCCAGCAGTCCGGCTGGGACAGGGATGGGAAACACCATATATTTT.

This rearrangement joins TRBV7-2 to TRBJ1-2; no clear D gene. Germline values: CDR1 SGHTA, CDR2 FQGNSA. The CDR3 totals 14 residues. V was shortened by 10 bases and J by 1 base, with 16 bases between the two germline ends. The CDR3 sequence: CATAGDPNNYGYTF. The DNA of the CDR3 is TGTGCCACCGCCGGGGATCCGAATAACTATGGCTACACCTTC. Drawing the rest from reference TRBV7-2 and TRBJ1-2, the complete variable domain is GAGVSQSPSNKVTEKGKDVELRCDPISGHTALYWYRQSLGQGLEFLIYFQGNSAPDKSGLPSDRFSAERTGGSVSTLTIQRTQQEDSAVYLCATAGDPNNYGYTFGSGTRLTVV.

This clone has just one count. This chain links TRBV9 with TRBJ2-7, with 7 bases fitting TRBD1. Germline V gives CDR1 SGDLS, CDR2 YYNGEE. J was trimmed by 4 bases and V by 6 bases; bases with no gene match: 10. This CDR3 has 14 amino acids. The CDR3 DNA reads as TGTGCCAGCAACCCAGGGGGACAGATTTACGAGCAGTACTTC. Residues: CASNPGGQIYEQYF. The variable domain in full, with the rest retrieved from reference TRBV9 and TRBJ2-7, is DSGVTQTPKHLITATGQRVTLRCSPRSGDLSVYWYQQSLDQGLQFLIQYYNGEERAKGNILERFSAQQFPDLHSELNLSSLELGDSALYFCASNPGGQIYEQYFGPGTRLTVT.

The V and J genes are TRBV19 and TRBJ2-1; a possible D gene is TRBD2 (6 bases). Germline V gives CDR1 LNHDA, CDR2 SQIVND (reference sequence). The CDR3 totals 15 residues. Deletions cut 3 bases from V and 2 bases from J, with 11 bases between. The chain's CDR3 is CASSIPSDAYNEQFF. CDR3 bases: TGTGCCAGTAGTATTCCTAGCGACGCCTACAATGAGCAGTTCTTC. Looking up the rest from reference TRBV19 and TRBJ2-1 gives the full variable domain: DGGITQSPKYLFRKEGQNVTLSCEQNLNHDAMYWYRQDPGQGLRLIYYSQIVNDFQKGDIAEGYSVSREKKESFPLTVTSAQKNPTAFYLCASSIPSDAYNEQFFGPGTRLTVL.

The chain carries TRBV4-1 and TRBJ2-1; maybe TRBD1 (6 bases). Trimming removed 1 base from V and 5 bases from J, with 9 bases in between. The CDR3 sequence is 14 residues long. From germline, CDR1 is MGHRA and CDR2 YSYEKL. The CDR3 loop is CASSQGGGHNEQFF. The CDR3 nucleotides are TGCGCCAGCAGCCAAGGTGGGGGCCACAATGAGCAGTTCTTC.

The CDR3 sequence is CASSTGSSAKNIQYF. DNA of the CDR3: TGTGCCAGTAGTACGGGGAGCTCAGCCAAAAACATTCAGTACTTC. V usage is TRBV19 and J usage is TRBJ2-4; the D gene is possibly TRBD2 (5 bases). This CDR3 region has 15 residues. Germline V CDR1 and CDR2: LNHDA, SQIVND (reference sequence). V lost 4 bases and J lost 0, with 10 bases in between.

The V and J genes are TRBV19 and TRBJ2-7; D might be TRBD1 (6 bases). Per the germline V gene, CDR1 is LNHDA and CDR2 is SQIVND (reference sequence). V was trimmed by 8 bases and J by 0 bases, leaving 20 bases between them. The CDR3 has 16 amino acids. The CDR3 nucleotides read TGTGCCAGTCGTCGGGCAGGGGCACAGAGCTCCTACGAGCAGTACTTC. Its protein product is CASRRAGAQSSYEQYF.